This TCR beta chain was recorded in a study of blood T cell repertoires in COVID-19. In the study overall: There were acute and convalescent COVID-19 samples, and they came from the United States, Italy and Spain.

The V and J ends lost 7 bases and 4 bases, in that order; junction bases with no gene match: 7. Germline loops: CDR1 MNHEY, CDR2 SMNVEV (reference sequence). This CDR3 comprises 17 residues. Under the authors' procedure: Reference gene primer amplification gave nucleated cell count estimates. TCRdb's copy holds only in-frame clones and misses some; the assay was immunoSEQ multiplex PCR. The DNA was the basis for D and trimming; V, J and clone size are from that table. The sample records hundreds of thousands of clones, 85% being singletons. The clonotype comes from a man in his forties or fifties with active or convalescent COVID-19. The chain couples TRBV27 to TRBJ2-2; 15 nucleotides line up with TRBD2. What was sequenced was peripheral blood. The CDR3 sequence: CASNSGLAGGSTGELFF. The CDR3 DNA sequence: TGTGCCAGCAACTCGGGACTAGCGGGAGGTAGCACCGGGGAGCTGTTTTTT.